The following is a T cell receptor (beta chain) sequence with its context. What antigen it recognizes has not been identified. No much larger clone is present one base from it, and per-base qualities are unavailable. This sample was taken from a study of T cell responses to AZD1222 COVID-19 vaccine (dated by TCRdb to the early 2020s). With respect to the entire study: AZD1222 recipients given second doses at about 4 weeks or at about 12 weeks were pooled, since spike-specific TCR depth and breadth were not found to differ between the two schedules. Trial participants were enrolled by age into subgroups of 18-55, 56-69 and 70-plus years, and around 150, 28 and 57 TCR-sequenced participants, respectively, were included in these subgroups. TCR sequencing covered more than 230 trial participants: 200 to 220 given two doses of AZD1222 and 26 given two doses of MenACWY control vaccine.

The time point label for this specimen denotes: baseline before first vaccination. Samples from vaccinated people were obtained from the UK trials COV001 and COV002, which included a single-blind randomized controlled phase 2/3 trial of AZD1222 (ChAdOx1 nCoV-19) in healthy adults. For TCRbeta chain sequencing, PBMC samples from trial participants were taken at day 0 and at day 28 after the second dose. The germline V gene gives CDR1 as SGHNT and CDR2 as YENEEA. Its CDR3 holds 16 amino acids, cysteine through phenylalanine. Left in the record is the CDR3 DNA by itself, 48 bases read in frame from the first base. After removal of 2 bases from V and 4 bases from J, the junction retains 8 bases not matched to a gene. The CDR3 regions of human TCRbeta chains were analyzed by immunosequencing. Processing in the source paper ran as follows. TCRs in the repertoires were matched against a reference library of SARS-CoV-2-specific TCRs that had been generated with the MIRA antigen-specificity platform. Breadth was defined as the fraction of unique TCRs that were SARS-CoV-2-associated, and depth was defined as the fraction of total T cells that were SARS-CoV-2-associated. Using the MIRA data, each spike-specific TCR was assigned both to the spike region to which the TCR was reactive and to a CD4 or CD8 class. Log10-transformed breadth and depth values were compared by one-way ANOVA with Sidak's multiple comparisons tests. TCRdb obtained this table from immuneACCESS and retained in-frame rearrangements with V and J assigned. These tables miss some clones; where compared with another copy, unresolved V genes account for less than half of the shortfall, and the remainder is unexplained. V and J calls and clone size are as listed in that table; D and trimming were resolved from the DNA. This sample gives about 120,000 clones in total; around 94% of them show up just once. The biggest ten clones account for about 1.5% of the sample.

Here is what the overall study found, with its caveats: No day 14 peak-response samples were available, so repertoires were characterized only after the peak T cell response. Reportedly, almost half of the unique spike-specific TCRs recognized epitopes lying outside the regions that are mutated in the B.1.351 and B.1.1.7 variants. Participants were mostly white British and included more females than males, and it was suggested by the authors that clonal diversity may have been underestimated. In the small 56-69-year group, the increase in depth fell short of significance, most likely because of low power. After two AZD1222 doses, both the breadth and the depth of spike-specific TCRs were significantly higher than at day 0 and than in MenACWY recipients. The vaccine-associated CD4 TCRs covered the entire spike protein, and the dominant responses fell in regions 160-218 and 743-854. Conclusions about previously exposed vaccinees are limited, since just 6 or 7 AZD1222 recipients were seropositive for SARS-CoV-2 at baseline.

The sample was peripheral blood, taken on day 0 of AZD1222 vaccination. The chain is made from TRBV11-3 and TRBJ2-1; 7 bases in the middle match TRBD2. The TCR originated in an adult in good health. The nucleotides are TGTGCCAGCAGCTTATTCTCGGGGGGATCATACAATGAGCAGTTCTTC. It encodes CASSLFSGGSYNEQFF. The variable domain in full, with residues beyond the CDR3 obtained from the reference TRBV11-3 and TRBJ2-1 genes, is EAGVVQSPRYKIIEKKQPVAFWCNPISGHNTLYWYLQNLGQGPELLIRYENEEAVDDSQLPKDRFSAERLKGVDSTLKIQPAELGDSAVYLCASSLFSGGSYNEQFFGPGTRLTVL.